Each of the 8 T cell receptor beta chains below was sequenced from the same sample in a study of shared clonotypes between healthy human individuals. Sequencing used immunoSEQ multiplex PCR; TCRdb keeps in-frame clones, though not all of them. Of around 1.9 million clones in the sample, about 93% were seen once. The naive CD8 subset, CD45RO-negative cells positively selected for CCR7, excluded terminally differentiated effector memory CD45RA+ cells. The sample comprised naive CD8+ T cells from PBMCs. Receptors originate from a man aged 18 to 29 in good health. Some clones in this sample may be carry-over from other donors' samples.

V is TRBV19 and J is TRBJ1-1, with TRBD1 matching 7 bases. The CDR3 is 16 amino acids. J was trimmed by 0 bases and V by 9 bases; bases with no gene match: 13. Germline values: CDR1 LNHDA, CDR2 SQIVND (reference sequence). The chain's CDR3 is CASTHRGEVMNTEAFF. Written as DNA, the CDR3 is TGTGCCAGCACTCACAGGGGAGAGGTGATGAACACTGAAGCTTTCTTT.

The rearrangement joins TRBV6-5 to TRBJ2-7; the D is unclear. The V gene's germline CDR1 is MNHEY and CDR2 SVGAGI. This CDR3 contains 15 residues. Trimming left V 0 bases short and J 2 bases short, with 11 bases between. Here the CDR3 DNA reads TGTGCCAGCAGTTACTCTTTTTCCAGAACCTACGAGCAGTACTTC. Translation: CASSYSFSRTYEQYF.

The CDR3: CASSVATRGQGSRGYTF. For the CDR3, the DNA is TGTGCCAGCAGCGTAGCTACTAGGGGACAGGGATCCCGAGGCTACACCTTC. The chain recombines TRBV9 with TRBJ1-2; 9 bases are shared with TRBD1. The germline CDR1 and CDR2 sequences are SGDLS and YYNGEE. This CDR3 is 17 amino acids long. The V segment lost 0 bases and the J segment 8 bases; nucleotides outside the gene matches: 14.

The chain links TRBV19 to TRBJ1-1, with D possibly being TRBD1 (5 bases). V was shortened by 7 bases and J by 4 bases, with 19 bases between the two germline ends. Germline assignment: CDR1 LNHDA and CDR2 SQIVND (reference sequence). The CDR3 consists of 15 residues. As DNA, the CDR3 is TGTGCCAGTACCTTGGGGGGGATACCCGGCACTGAAGCTTTCTTT. It translates to CASTLGGIPGTEAFF.

The chain has TRBV7-9 and TRBJ2-7; 11 nucleotides match TRBD2. The V and J ends lost 5 bases and 4 bases, in that order; junction bases with no gene match: 13. CDR3 length equals 17 residues. Germline loops: CDR1 SEHNR, CDR2 FQNEAQ (reference sequence). The DNA for the CDR3 is TGTGCCAGCAGCCTCCCGGCCTGGACTAGCGGGCTGTACGAGCAGTACTTC. Protein: CASSLPAWTSGLYEQYF.

This chain joins TRBV4-1 and TRBJ2-7; D not resolved. With 1 base removed from V and 2 bases from J, the gap between germline ends came to 12 bases. Germline CDR1 and CDR2: MGHRA and YSYEKL. This CDR3 has 15 residues. The CDR3 here is CASSQVAQGTYEQYF. The CDR3 DNA follows: TGCGCCAGCAGCCAAGTTGCGCAAGGGACCTACGAGCAGTACTTC.

Points on this clone: Different DNA sequences within this sample yield the same CDR3. CDR3 coding DNA: TGTGCCAGCAGTTTCGACACCGGGGAGCTGTTTTTT. This translates into CASSFDTGELFF. The rearrangement joins TRBV27 to TRBJ2-2, with D unresolved. From germline, CDR1 is MNHEY and CDR2 SMNVEV (reference sequence). Trimming shortened V by 3 bases and J by 3 bases, and 2 bases separated the two germline ends. This CDR3 spans 12 amino acids.

A single count supports this clone. The V gene is TRBV11-2, the J gene TRBJ2-7, with D perhaps being TRBD1 or TRBD2 (6 bases each). Germline CDR1 reads SGHAT; CDR2 reads FQNNGV. V was clipped by 5 bases and J by 4 bases, with 15 bases between them. This CDR3 has 14 amino acids. CDR3 nucleotide sequence: TGTGCCAGCAGCACGGGGGCTGGGGGTTACGAGCAGTACTTC. Translated: CASSTGAGGYEQYF.